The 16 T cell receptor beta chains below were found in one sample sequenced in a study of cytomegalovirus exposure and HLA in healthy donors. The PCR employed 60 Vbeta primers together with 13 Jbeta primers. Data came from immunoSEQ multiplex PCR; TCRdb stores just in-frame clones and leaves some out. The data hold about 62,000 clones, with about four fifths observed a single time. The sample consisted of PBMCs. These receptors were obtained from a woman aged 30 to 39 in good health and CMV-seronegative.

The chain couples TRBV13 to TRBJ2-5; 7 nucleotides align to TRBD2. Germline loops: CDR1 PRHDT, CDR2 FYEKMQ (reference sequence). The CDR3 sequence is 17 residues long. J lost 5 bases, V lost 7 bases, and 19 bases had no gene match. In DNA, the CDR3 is TGTGCCAGCAAAAAGCGGGGCCAGGGTAAAAAAATTGAGACCCAGTACTTC. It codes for CASKKRGQGKKIETQYF.

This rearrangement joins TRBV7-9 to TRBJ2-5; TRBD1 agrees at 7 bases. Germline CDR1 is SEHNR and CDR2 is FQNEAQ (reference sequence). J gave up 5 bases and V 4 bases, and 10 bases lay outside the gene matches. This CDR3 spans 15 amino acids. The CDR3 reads CASSYRQGEGETQYF. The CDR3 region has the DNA TGTGCCAGCAGCTACAGACAGGGCGAGGGGGAGACCCAGTACTTC.

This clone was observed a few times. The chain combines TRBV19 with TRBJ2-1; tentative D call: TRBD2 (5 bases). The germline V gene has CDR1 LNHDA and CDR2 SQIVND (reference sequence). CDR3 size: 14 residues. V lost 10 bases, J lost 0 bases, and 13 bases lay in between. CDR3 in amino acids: CATKEVGSYNEQFF. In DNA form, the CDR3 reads TGTGCCACCAAGGAGGTCGGCTCCTACAATGAGCAGTTCTTC.

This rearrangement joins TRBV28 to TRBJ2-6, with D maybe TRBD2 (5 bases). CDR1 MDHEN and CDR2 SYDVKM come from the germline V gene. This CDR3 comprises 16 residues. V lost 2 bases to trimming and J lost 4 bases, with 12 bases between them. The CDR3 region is CASSLLGLAGANVLTF. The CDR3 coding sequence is TGTGCCAGCAGTTTACTCGGTCTAGCCGGGGCCAACGTCCTGACTTTC.

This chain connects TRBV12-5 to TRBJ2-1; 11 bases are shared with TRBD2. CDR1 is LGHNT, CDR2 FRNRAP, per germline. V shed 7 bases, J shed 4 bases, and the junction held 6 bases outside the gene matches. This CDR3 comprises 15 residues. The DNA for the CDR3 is TGTGCTAGTGCCAGACTAGCGGGGAATTACAATGAGCAGTTCTTC. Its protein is CASARLAGNYNEQFF.

The CDR3 nucleotides are TGTGCCAGCAGCTTGGCCGGGACAGTTGCAACTAATGAAAAACTGTTTTTT. Protein product: CASSLAGTVATNEKLFF. The genes are TRBV5-4 and TRBJ1-4; 7 positions match TRBD1. The CDR3 length is 17 residues. Germline V gene data show CDR1 as SGHNT and CDR2 as YYREEE (reference sequence). The junction had 5 bases not matched to a gene; V was cut back by 0 bases and J by 0 bases.

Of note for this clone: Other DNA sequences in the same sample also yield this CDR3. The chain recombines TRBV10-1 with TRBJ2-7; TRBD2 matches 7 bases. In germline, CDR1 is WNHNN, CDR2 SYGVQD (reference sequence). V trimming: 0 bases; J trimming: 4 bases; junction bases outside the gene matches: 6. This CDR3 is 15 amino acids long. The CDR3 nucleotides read TGCGCCAGCAGTGAGTCGCGGACTAGGCCTTACGAGCAGTACTTC. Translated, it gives CASSESRTRPYEQYF.

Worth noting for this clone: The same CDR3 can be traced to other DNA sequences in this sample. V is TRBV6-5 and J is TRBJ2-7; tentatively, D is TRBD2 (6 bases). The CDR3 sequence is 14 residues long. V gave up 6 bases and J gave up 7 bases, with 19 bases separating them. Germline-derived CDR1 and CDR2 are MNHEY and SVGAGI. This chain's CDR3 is CASSQSGVEGEQYF. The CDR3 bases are TGTGCCAGCAGCCAGAGCGGCGTGGAGGGTGAGCAGTACTTC.

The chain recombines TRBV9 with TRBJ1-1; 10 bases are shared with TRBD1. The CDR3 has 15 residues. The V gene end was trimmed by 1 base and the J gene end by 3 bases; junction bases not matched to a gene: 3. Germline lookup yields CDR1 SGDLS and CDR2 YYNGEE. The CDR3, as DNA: TGTGCCAGCAGCGTAATCGGACAGGGGGACACTGAAGCTTTCTTT. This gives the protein CASSVIGQGDTEAFF. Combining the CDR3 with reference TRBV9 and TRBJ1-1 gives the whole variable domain DSGVTQTPKHLITATGQRVTLRCSPRSGDLSVYWYQQSLDQGLQFLIQYYNGEERAKGNILERFSAQQFPDLHSELNLSSLELGDSALYFCASSVIGQGDTEAFFGQGTRLTVV.

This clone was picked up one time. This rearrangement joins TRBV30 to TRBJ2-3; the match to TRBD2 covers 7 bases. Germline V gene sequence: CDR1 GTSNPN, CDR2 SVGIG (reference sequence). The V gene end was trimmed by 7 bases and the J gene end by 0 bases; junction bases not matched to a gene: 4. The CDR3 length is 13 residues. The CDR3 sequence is CALPGGSTDTQYF. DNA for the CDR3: TGTGCCTTGCCCGGGGGGAGCACAGATACGCAGTATTTT.

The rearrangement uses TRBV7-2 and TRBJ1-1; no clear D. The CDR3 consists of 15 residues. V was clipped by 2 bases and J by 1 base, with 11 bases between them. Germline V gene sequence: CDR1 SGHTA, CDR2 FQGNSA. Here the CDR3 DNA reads TGTGCCAGCAGCTTATACGGGGTCTCGAACACTGAAGCTTTCTTT. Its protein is CASSLYGVSNTEAFF.

The CDR3 region has the DNA TGCGCCAGCAGCTTGGATGCCGGAGGATATGGCTACACCTTC. Protein: CASSLDAGGYGYTF. The chain carries TRBV5-1 and TRBJ1-2, with no clear D. This CDR3 is built from 14 residues. Germline CDR1 reads SGHRS; CDR2 reads YFSETQ. Deletions cut 0 bases from V and 5 bases from J, with 11 bases between.

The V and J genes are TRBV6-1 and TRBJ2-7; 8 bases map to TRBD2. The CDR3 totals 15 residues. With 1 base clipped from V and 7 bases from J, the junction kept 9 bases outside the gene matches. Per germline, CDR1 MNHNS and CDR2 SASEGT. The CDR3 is CASSEGSSGLWEQYV. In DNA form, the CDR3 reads TGTGCCAGCAGTGAAGGGTCTAGCGGGTTGTGGGAGCAGTACGTC.

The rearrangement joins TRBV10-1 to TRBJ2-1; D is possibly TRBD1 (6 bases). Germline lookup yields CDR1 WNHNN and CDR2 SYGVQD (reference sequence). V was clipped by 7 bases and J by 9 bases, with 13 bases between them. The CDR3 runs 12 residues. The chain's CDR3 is CASNQQGAEQFF. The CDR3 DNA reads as TGCGCCAGCAATCAACAGGGCGCTGAGCAGTTCTTC.

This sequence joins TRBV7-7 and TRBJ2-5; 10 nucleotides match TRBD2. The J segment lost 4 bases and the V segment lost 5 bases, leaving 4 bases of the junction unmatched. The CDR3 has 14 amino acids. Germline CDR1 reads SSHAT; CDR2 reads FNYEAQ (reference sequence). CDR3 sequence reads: CASSTSGRGETQYF. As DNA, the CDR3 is TGTGCCAGCAGCACCAGCGGGAGGGGAGAGACCCAGTACTTC. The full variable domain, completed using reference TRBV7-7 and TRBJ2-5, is GAGVSQSPRYKVTKRGQDVTLRCDPISSHATLYWYQQALGQGPEFLTYFNYEAQPDKSGLPSDRFSAERPEGSISTLTIQRTEQRDSAMYRCASSTSGRGETQYFGPGTRLLVL.

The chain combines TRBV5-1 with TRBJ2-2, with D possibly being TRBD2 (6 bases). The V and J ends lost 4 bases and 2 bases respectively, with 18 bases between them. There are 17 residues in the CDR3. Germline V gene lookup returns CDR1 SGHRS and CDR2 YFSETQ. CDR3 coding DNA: TGCGCCAGCAGCCCCGAGGCGGGGCGCCTAAACACCGGGGAGCTGTTTTTT. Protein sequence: CASSPEAGRLNTGELFF. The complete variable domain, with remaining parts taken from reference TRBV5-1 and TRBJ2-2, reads KAGVTQTPRYLIKTRGQQVTLSCSPISGHRSVSWYQQTPGQGLQFLFEYFSETQRNKGNFPGRFSGRQFSNSRSEMNVSTLELGDSALYLCASSPEAGRLNTGELFFGEGSRLTVL.